A single sample gave rise to the 15 T cell receptor beta chains below, sequenced in a study of CD8 T cells in Susac syndrome. The authors reverse transcribed about 0.5 to 1 ug RNA with random hexamers. TCRdb reanalysed the immunoSEQ multiplex PCR reads using MiXCR and keeps one entry per CDR3 protein. The table records 200,000 to 250,000 distinct CDR3 sequences, 80% to 95% of them present only once. The specimen sequenced was CD8+ T cells from PBMCs. Source of these receptors: a human donor with multiple sclerosis.

The chain is built from TRBV30 and TRBJ1-2; D unclear. Trimming took off 8 bases at V and 9 bases at J, with 10 bases between the two ends. This CDR3 comprises 9 residues. The germline V gene has CDR1 GTSNPN and CDR2 SVGIG (reference sequence). CDR3 nucleotide sequence: TGTGCCCCCGTGCGGAGCTACACCTTC. Protein: CAPVRSYTF.

The chain links TRBV27 to TRBJ1-5; possibly TRBD1 for D (5 bases). Germline V gene data show CDR1 as MNHEY and CDR2 as SMNVEV (reference sequence). V dropped 5 bases and J dropped 4 bases, with 18 bases sitting between them. The CDR3 spans 16 residues. CDR3 region: CASSHAPGRPNQPQHF. The CDR3, as DNA: TGTGCCAGCAGTCACGCACCGGGACGCCCAAATCAGCCCCAGCATTTT.

The gene calls are TRBV3-1 and TRBJ2-1; TRBD2 matches 11 bases. The V gene's germline CDR1 is LGHDT and CDR2 YNNKEL (reference sequence). The CDR3 contains 17 residues. Trimming took 1 base from V and 8 from J; bases not matched to a gene: 10. The CDR3 DNA is TGTGCCAGCAGCCAAGGTCTAGCGGGAGGCACCTTCGATGAGCAGTTCTTC. Protein: CASSQGLAGGTFDEQFF.

The chain is built from TRBV10-2 and TRBJ1-6; D possibly corresponds to TRBD1 (6 bases). The V end lost 7 bases, the J end lost 3 bases, and 10 bases lay between the germline ends. This CDR3 contains 14 residues. CDR1 is WSHSY, CDR2 SAAADI, per germline. The CDR3 DNA reads as TGCGCCAGCACAGGGGATCTCTATAATTCACCCCTCCACTTT. Translating gives CASTGDLYNSPLHF.

The chain recombines TRBV13 with TRBJ2-7, with D maybe TRBD2 (6 bases). Trimming removed 5 bases from V and 0 bases from J, with 11 bases in between. CDR1 is PRHDT and CDR2 is FYEKMQ in the germline V gene (reference sequence). The CDR3 extends over 14 amino acids. The DNA for the CDR3 is TGTGCCAGCAGCCCCCCGGGGGACTCCTACGAGCAGTACTTC. It translates to CASSPPGDSYEQYF. The variable domain in full, with the rest retrieved from reference TRBV13 and TRBJ2-7, is AAGVIQSPRHLIKEKRETATLKCYPIPRHDTVYWYQQGPGQDPQFLISFYEKMQSDKGSIPDRFSAQQFSDYHSELNMSSLELGDSALYFCASSPPGDSYEQYFGPGTRLTVT.

This sequence joins TRBV12-3 or TRBV12-4 and TRBJ2-1, with TRBD2 matching 9 bases. Trimming removed 7 bases from V and 7 bases from J; junction bases left unmatched: 11. The CDR3 is 15 amino acids. The CDR3 DNA follows: TGTGCCAGCACCCTTAGCGGGAGAGGTTTGAATGAGCAGTTCTTC. Protein sequence: CASTLSGRGLNEQFF.

The V call is TRBV9, the J call TRBJ2-7, with D hard to call. Trimming stripped 0 bases from V and 3 bases from J, with 16 bases between. CDR1 is SGDLS and CDR2 is YYNGEE in the germline V gene. The CDR3 is 16 amino acids. Here the CDR3 reads CASSVVPSDTSYEQYF. The CDR3 DNA reads as TGTGCCAGCAGCGTAGTCCCATCTGATACGAGCTACGAGCAGTACTTC.

The chain couples TRBV6-6 to TRBJ2-3, with a weak D call TRBD2 (6 bases). CDR1 MNHNY and CDR2 SVGAGI come from the germline V gene (reference sequence). The CDR3 totals 13 residues. Trimming cost V 7 bases and J 4 bases, with 12 bases left between them. CDR3 region: CASTGGLADTQYF. For the CDR3, the DNA is TGTGCCAGCACTGGGGGGTTGGCAGATACGCAGTATTTT.

V and J are TRBV7-2 and TRBJ2-7; D is possibly TRBD2 (6 bases). Looked up from germline, CDR1 is SGHTA and CDR2 is FQGNSA. Trimming removed 4 bases at V and 11 bases at J, with 18 bases between. The CDR3 has 13 residues. The CDR3 loop is CASSSNPSAVEYF. The CDR3 DNA reads as TGTGCCAGCAGCTCCAATCCTAGCGCCGTGGAGTACTTC.

The V and J genes are TRBV10-3 and TRBJ2-7, with D unclear. CDR3 size: 13 residues. V was trimmed by 2 bases and J by 6 bases, leaving 11 bases between them. The germline V gene has CDR1 ENHRY and CDR2 SYGVKD. CDR3 in amino acids: CAISETVFREQYF. In nucleotides, the CDR3 is TGTGCCATCAGTGAGACCGTGTTTCGCGAGCAGTACTTC.

V is TRBV23-1 and J is TRBJ2-4, with 12 bases lining up with TRBD1. TRBV23-1 belongs to the ORF category, with a function that is uncertain. This CDR3 has 17 amino acids. The trim removed 2 bases at V and 1 base at J, leaving 3 bases unmatched. CDR3 DNA sequence: TGCGCCAGCAGTCAACGGGGACAGGGGGCTGCCAAAAACATTCAGTACTTC. This gives the protein CASSQRGQGAAKNIQYF.

The rearrangement uses TRBV7-6 and TRBJ2-7; TRBD2 matches 12 bases. Germline assignment: CDR1 SGHVS and CDR2 FNYEAQ. CDR3 length: 16 residues. V shed 5 bases, J shed 3 bases, and the junction held 8 bases outside the gene matches. The CDR3 DNA reads TGTGCCAGCAGCCCCGGACTAGCGGGAAACCGCTACGAGCAGTACTTC. Protein sequence: CASSPGLAGNRYEQYF. Full variable domain (outside the CDR3, taken from reference TRBV7-6 and TRBJ2-7): GAGVSQSPRYKVTKRGQDVALRCDPISGHVSLYWYRQALGQGPEFLTYFNYEAQQDKSGLPNDRFSAERPEGSISTLTIQRTEQRDSAMYRCASSPGLAGNRYEQYFGPGTRLTVT.

The rearrangement uses TRBV15 and TRBJ2-2, with D maybe TRBD1 (5 bases). CDR1 LNHNV and CDR2 YYDKDF come from the germline V gene (reference sequence). CDR3 length: 18 amino acids. V gave up 1 base and J gave up 1 base, with 16 bases separating them. The CDR3: CATSRVAVVTGNTGELFF. In nucleotides, the CDR3 is TGTGCCACCAGCAGAGTGGCGGTGGTTACAGGGAACACCGGGGAGCTGTTTTTT.

The gene calls are TRBV24-1 and TRBJ2-6, with D unclear. The CDR3 spans 14 residues. V was clipped by 6 bases and J by 0 bases, with 5 bases between them. The germline gives CDR1 KGHDR, CDR2 SFDVKD. CDR3 DNA sequence: TGTGCCACCAGTAAAACCTCTGGGGCCAACGTCCTGACTTTC. It translates to CATSKTSGANVLTF.

The rearrangement uses TRBV6-5 and TRBJ2-1, with 9 bases identical to TRBD1. V shed 6 bases, J shed 0 bases, and the junction held 3 bases outside the gene matches. CDR1 and CDR2 (germline): MNHEY, SVGAGI. This CDR3 has 15 residues. The CDR3 is CASRQGAYSYNEQFF. CDR3 DNA: TGTGCCAGCAGACAGGGGGCCTACTCCTACAATGAGCAGTTCTTC.